Below, one T cell receptor beta chain is given with its context. Its matching antigen is unknown. This record belongs to a study of cytomegalovirus exposure and HLA in healthy donors. Primers included in the PCR were 60 Vbeta and 13 Jbeta primers. Some clones are missing from TCRdb's copy, which holds only in-frame ones; the method was immunoSEQ multiplex PCR. Found here are about 160,000 clones, roughly 80% of them singletons; the top ten hold around 5%. These donors counted as nominally healthy when sampled, but unrecorded immune exposures were likely. Findings and limits, study-wide: A previous analysis found most TCR beta V segments productive roughly 87% or roughly 30% of the time. A later analysis revealed that TCR association rates differed between HLA loci, peaking at DRB1 and bottoming out at HLA-C. Most likely, a cluster of highly shared sequence variants arose as a sequencing artifact.

The CDR3 loop spans 15 amino acids. J was trimmed by 5 bases and V by 8 bases; bases with no gene match: 9. Germline values: CDR1 MGHDK, CDR2 SYGVNS. The specimen was PBMCs. The J gene is TRBJ2-2, the V gene TRBV25-1, with 9 positions matching TRBD1. This TCR was recovered from a man aged 30 to 45 in good health and CMV-seronegative. The CDR3 loop reads CASSPGQGRTGELFF. CDR3 bases: TGTGCCAGCTCTCCGGGACAGGGTAGGACCGGGGAGCTGTTTTTT.